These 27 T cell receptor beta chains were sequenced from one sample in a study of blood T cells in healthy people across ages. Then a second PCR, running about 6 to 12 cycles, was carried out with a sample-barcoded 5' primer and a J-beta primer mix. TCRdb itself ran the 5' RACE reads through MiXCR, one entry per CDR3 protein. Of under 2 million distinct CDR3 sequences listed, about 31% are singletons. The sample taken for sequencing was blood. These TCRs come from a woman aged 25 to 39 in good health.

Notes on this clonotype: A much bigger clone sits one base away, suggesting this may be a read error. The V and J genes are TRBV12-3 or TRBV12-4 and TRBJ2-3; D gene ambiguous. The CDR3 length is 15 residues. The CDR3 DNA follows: TGTGCCAGCAGTCTTCAGGATTCTGGGTCAGATGCGCAGTATTTT. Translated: CASSLQDSGSDAQYF.

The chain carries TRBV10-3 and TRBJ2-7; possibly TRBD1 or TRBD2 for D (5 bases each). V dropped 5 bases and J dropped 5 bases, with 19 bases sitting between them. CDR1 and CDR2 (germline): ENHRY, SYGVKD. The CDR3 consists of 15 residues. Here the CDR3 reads CAISSSMGVGHEQYF. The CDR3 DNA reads TGTGCCATCAGTTCCTCAATGGGAGTGGGGCACGAGCAGTACTTC.

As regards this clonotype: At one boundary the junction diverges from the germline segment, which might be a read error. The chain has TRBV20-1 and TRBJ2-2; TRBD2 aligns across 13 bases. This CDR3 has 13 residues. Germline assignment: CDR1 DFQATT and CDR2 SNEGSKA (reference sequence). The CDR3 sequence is CSAGTSGVGERFF. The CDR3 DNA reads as TGCAGTGCGGGGACTAGCGGGGTCGGGGAGCGGTTTTTT.

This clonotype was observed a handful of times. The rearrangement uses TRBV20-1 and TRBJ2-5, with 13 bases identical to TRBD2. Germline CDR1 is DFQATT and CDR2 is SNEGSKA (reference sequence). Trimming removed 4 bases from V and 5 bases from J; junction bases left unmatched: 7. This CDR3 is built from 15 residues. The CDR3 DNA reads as TGCAGTGCTACCGGACTAGCGGGGGAGGTGGAGACCCAGTACTTC. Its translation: CSATGLAGEVETQYF.

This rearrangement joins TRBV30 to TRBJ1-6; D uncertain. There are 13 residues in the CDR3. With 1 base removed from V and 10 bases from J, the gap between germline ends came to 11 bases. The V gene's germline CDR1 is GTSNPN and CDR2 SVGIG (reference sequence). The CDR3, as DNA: TGTGCCTGGAGTGAGTCCATAGGGTCACCCCTCCACTTT. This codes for CAWSESIGSPLHF.

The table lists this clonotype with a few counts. CDR3 nucleotide sequence: TGTGCCAGCAGCTCCGGACAAAAGTCCGGGACCCAGTACTTC. This translates into CASSSGQKSGTQYF. The J gene is TRBJ2-5, the V gene TRBV7-9, with D possibly being TRBD1 (5 bases). CDR1 and CDR2 from the germline V gene are SEHNR and FQNEAQ (reference sequence). The CDR3 has 14 amino acids. V shed 4 bases and J shed 7 bases, with 16 bases lying between them.

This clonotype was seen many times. CDR3 sequence (DNA): TGTGCCAGCAGCCAATCCCGGACAGGGTTCGGTGGCTACACCTTC. It encodes CASSQSRTGFGGYTF. The chain uses TRBV5-5 and TRBJ1-2; 8 positions match TRBD1. The CDR3 consists of 15 residues. The germline CDR1 and CDR2 sequences are SGHKS and YYEKEE (reference sequence). The trim removed 4 bases at V and 7 bases at J, leaving 12 bases unmatched.

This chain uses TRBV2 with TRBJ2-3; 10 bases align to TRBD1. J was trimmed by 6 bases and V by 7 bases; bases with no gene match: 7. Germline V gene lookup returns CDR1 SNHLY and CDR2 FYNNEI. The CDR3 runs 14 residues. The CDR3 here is CASKGQGFADTQYF. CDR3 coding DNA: TGTGCCAGCAAGGGACAGGGGTTCGCGGATACGCAGTATTTT.

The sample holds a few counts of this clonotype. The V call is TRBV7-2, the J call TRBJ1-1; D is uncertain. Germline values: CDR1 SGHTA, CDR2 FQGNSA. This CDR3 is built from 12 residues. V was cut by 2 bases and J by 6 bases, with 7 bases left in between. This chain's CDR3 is CASSLPSAEAFF. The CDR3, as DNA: TGTGCCAGCAGCTTACCGAGCGCTGAAGCTTTCTTT.

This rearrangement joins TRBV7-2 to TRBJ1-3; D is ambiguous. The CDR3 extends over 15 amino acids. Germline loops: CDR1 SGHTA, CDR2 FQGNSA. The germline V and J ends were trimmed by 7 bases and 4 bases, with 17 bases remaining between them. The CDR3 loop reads CASTRVASGGNTIYF. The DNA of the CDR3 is TGTGCCAGCACCCGGGTAGCATCGGGGGGAAACACCATATATTTT.

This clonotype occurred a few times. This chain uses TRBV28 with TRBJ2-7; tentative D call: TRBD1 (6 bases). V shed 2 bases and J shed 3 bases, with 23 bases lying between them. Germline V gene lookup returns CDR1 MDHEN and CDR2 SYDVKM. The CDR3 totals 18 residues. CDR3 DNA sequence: TGTGCCAGCAGTTTAGCCGGGACACCTGATCTTTTTTACTACGAGCAGTACTTC. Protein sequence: CASSLAGTPDLFYYEQYF.

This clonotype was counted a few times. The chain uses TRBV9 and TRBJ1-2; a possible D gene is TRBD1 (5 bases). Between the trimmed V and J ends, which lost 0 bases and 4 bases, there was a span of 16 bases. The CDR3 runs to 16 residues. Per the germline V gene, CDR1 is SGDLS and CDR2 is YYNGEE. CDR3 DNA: TGTGCCAGCAGCGTAGATGGGACTAGTCTCGGCTATGGCTACACCTTC. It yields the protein CASSVDGTSLGYGYTF.

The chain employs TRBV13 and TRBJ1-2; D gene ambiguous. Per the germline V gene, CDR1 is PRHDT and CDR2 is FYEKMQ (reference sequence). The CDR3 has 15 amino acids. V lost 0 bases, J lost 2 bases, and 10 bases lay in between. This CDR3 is CASSLGTKRNYGYTF. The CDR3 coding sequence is TGTGCCAGCAGCTTAGGGACGAAGAGGAACTATGGCTACACCTTC.

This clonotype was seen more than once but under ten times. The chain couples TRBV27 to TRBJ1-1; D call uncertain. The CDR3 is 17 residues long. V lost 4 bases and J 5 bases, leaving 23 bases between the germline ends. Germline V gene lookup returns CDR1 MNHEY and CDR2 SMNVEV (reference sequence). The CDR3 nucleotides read TGTGCCAGCAGTTCCACGACCCGGGTTGTGTTAAAAACTGAAGCTTTCTTT. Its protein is CASSSTTRVVLKTEAFF.

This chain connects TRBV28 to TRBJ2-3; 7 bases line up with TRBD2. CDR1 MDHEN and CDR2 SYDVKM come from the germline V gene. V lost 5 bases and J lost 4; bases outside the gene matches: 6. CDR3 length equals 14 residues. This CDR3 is CASSIGGRSDTQYF. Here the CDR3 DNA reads TGTGCCAGCAGTATTGGCGGGAGATCAGATACGCAGTATTTT.

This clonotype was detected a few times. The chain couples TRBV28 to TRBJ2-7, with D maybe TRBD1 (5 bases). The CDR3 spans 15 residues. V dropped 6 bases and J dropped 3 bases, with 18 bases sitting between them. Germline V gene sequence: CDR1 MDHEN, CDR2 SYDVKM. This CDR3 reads CASRTGHLQYYEQYF. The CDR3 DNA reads TGTGCCAGCAGGACCGGACACCTCCAATACTACGAGCAGTACTTC.

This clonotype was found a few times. CDR3 in amino acids: CASSLTRGQTNYGYTF. In nucleotides, the CDR3 is TGTGCCAGCAGTTTAACCAGGGGACAGACTAACTATGGCTACACCTTC. This chain uses TRBV27 with TRBJ1-2; TRBD1 matches at 7 bases. The length of the CDR3 is 16 residues. Germline CDR1 MNHEY, CDR2 SMNVEV (reference sequence). The trim removed 2 bases at V and 0 bases at J, leaving 6 bases unmatched.

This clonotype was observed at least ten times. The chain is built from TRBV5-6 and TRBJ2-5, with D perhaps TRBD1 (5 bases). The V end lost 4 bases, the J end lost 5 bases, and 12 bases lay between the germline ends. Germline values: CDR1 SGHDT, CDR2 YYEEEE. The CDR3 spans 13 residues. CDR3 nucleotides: TGTGCCAGCAGCCGACAGAGAGCGGAGACCCAGTACTTC. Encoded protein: CASSRQRAETQYF.

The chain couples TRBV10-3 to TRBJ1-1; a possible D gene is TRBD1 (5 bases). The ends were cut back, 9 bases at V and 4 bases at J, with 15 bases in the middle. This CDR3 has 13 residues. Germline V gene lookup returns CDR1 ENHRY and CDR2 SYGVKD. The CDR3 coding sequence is TGTGCCATGACCGAAGGGGCCGGCACTGAAGCTTTCTTT. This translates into CAMTEGAGTEAFF.

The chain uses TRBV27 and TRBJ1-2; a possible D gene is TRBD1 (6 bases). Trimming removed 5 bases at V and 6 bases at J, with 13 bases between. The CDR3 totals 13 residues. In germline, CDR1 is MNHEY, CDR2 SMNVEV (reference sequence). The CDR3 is CASSPPGGHGYTF. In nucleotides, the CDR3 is TGTGCCAGCAGTCCCCCCGGGGGCCATGGCTACACCTTC.

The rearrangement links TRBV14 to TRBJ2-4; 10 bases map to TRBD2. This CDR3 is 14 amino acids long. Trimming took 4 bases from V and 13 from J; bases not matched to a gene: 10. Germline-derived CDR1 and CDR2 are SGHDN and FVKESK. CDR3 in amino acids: CASSPAGGRKEQYF. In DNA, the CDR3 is TGTGCCAGCAGCCCAGCGGGGGGGCGTAAAGAGCAGTACTTC.

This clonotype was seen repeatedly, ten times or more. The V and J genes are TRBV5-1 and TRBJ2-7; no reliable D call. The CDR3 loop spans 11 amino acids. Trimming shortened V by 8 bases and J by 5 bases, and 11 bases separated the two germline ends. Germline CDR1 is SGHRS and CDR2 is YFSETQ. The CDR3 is CARPLEDEQYF. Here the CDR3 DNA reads TGCGCCAGACCTCTAGAAGACGAGCAGTACTTC. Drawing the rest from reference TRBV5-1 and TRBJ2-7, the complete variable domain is KAGVTQTPRYLIKTRGQQVTLSCSPISGHRSVSWYQQTPGQGLQFLFEYFSETQRNKGNFPGRFSGRQFSNSRSEMNVSTLELGDSALYLCARPLEDEQYFGPGTRLTVT.

For the CDR3, the DNA is TGCAGTGCTCGAGCGGGGACAGGCAGCGGCAATCAGCCCCAGCATTTT. Protein product: CSARAGTGSGNQPQHF. This chain connects TRBV20-1 to TRBJ1-5, with TRBD1 identical over 8 bases. J gave up 2 bases and V 5 bases, and 11 bases lay outside the gene matches. The CDR3 consists of 16 residues. The germline V gene has CDR1 DFQATT and CDR2 SNEGSKA (reference sequence).

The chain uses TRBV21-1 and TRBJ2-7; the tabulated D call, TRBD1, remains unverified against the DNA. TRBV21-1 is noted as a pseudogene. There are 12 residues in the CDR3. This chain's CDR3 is CAGSKQGCEQYF. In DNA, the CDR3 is TGTGCCGGCAGCAAACAGGGTTGCGAGCAGTACTTC.

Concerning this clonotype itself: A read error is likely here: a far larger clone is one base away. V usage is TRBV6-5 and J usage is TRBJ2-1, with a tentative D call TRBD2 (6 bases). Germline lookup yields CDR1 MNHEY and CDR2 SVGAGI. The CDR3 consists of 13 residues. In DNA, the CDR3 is TGTGCCGGCAGTGCCGGGAGCTACAATGAGCAGTTCTTC. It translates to CAGSAGSYNEQFF.

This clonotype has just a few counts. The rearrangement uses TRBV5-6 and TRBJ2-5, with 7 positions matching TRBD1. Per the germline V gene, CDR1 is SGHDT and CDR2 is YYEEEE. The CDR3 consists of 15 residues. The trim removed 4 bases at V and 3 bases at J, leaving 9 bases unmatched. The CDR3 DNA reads TGTGCCAGCAGCGTAGACAGGGCCTACGAAGAGACCCAGTACTTC. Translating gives CASSVDRAYEETQYF.

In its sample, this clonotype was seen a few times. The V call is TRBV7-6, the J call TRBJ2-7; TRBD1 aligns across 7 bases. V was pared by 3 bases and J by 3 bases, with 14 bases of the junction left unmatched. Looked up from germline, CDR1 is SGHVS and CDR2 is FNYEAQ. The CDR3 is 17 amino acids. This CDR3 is CASSLTVTGTLGYEQYF. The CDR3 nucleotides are TGTGCCAGCAGCTTGACCGTGACAGGGACGTTAGGCTACGAGCAGTACTTC.